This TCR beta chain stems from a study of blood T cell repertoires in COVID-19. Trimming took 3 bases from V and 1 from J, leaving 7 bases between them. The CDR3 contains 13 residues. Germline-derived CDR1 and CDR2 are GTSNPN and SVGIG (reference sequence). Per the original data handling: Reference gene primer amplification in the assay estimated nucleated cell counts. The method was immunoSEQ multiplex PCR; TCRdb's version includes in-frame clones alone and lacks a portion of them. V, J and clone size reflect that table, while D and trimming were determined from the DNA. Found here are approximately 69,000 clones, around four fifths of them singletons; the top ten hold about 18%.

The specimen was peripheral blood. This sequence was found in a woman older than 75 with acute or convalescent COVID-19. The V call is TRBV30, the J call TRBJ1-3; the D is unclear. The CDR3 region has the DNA TGTGCCTGGAGCGTAGCTTCTGGAAACACCATATATTTT. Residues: CAWSVASGNTIYF.